Listed below are T cell receptor beta chains from one sample, sequenced in a study of blood T cells in healthy people across ages. TCRdb processed the 5' RACE reads anew with MiXCR; each CDR3 protein has one entry. The sample includes about 800,000 distinct CDR3 sequences, roughly 25% of them seen just once. These data were also reused for a study on T cells of mothers and their children.

Sequencing used blood. These TCRs come from a boy between 5 and 17 years old in good health. The CDR3 runs from the conserved cysteine through the conserved F or W. Fields, in order: J gene, clone size, V gene, D gene, CDR3 protein, CDR3 DNA. A D gene is named only where the DNA matches it firmly. Clone size is stated in some rows and not others, as once, few, many or a class when expanded.

>TRBJ2-5|-|TRBV7-9|-
CASSFSPQETQYF
TGTGCCAGCAGCTTCTCACCTCAAGAGACCCAGTACTTC
>TRBJ1-5|few|TRBV10-3|TRBD1
CAISKGTGGNQPQHF
TGTGCCATCAGTAAGGGGACAGGGGGCAATCAGCCCCAGCATTTT
>TRBJ2-7|-|TRBV7-9|-
CASSLAGWAEQYF
TGTGCCAGCAGCTTAGCGGGGTGGGCCGAGCAGTACTTC
>TRBJ2-1|few|TRBV7-9|TRBD2
CASSPTSGGLGEQFF
TGTGCCAGCAGCCCGACTAGCGGGGGGTTGGGTGAGCAGTTCTTC
>TRBJ1-1|-|TRBV4-1|-
CASSQDEGWTVKEAEAFF
TGCGCCAGCAGCCAAGATGAGGGTTGGACCGTCAAAGAGGCTGAAGCTTTCTTT
>TRBJ2-3|-|TRBV11-2|-
CACSLDPGPSTDTQYF
TGTGCCTGCAGCTTAGATCCGGGCCCTAGCACAGATACGCAGTATTTT
>TRBJ2-5|-|TRBV29-1|TRBD2
CSVGPTSGRRETQYF
TGCAGCGTTGGCCCTACTAGCGGGAGGAGGGAGACCCAGTACTTC
>TRBJ2-1|few|TRBV12-3/TRBV12-4|TRBD1
CASSSTGEDEQFF
TGTGCCAGCAGTTCGACAGGGGAGGATGAGCAGTTCTTC
>TRBJ2-1|few|TRBV4-3|-
CASSQDLKRNEQFF
TGCGCCAGCAGCCAAGACCTTAAGCGCAATGAGCAGTTCTTC
>TRBJ2-1|few|TRBV20-1|TRBD1
CSARGQGAGSVSSYNEQFF
TGCAGTGCTAGGGGACAGGGGGCCGGGAGCGTTAGCTCCTACAATGAGCAGTTCTTC
>TRBJ1-4|-|TRBV20-1|TRBD1
CSARQGTGNEKLFF
TGCAGTGCTAGACAGGGGACAGGAAACGAAAAACTGTTTTTT
>TRBJ2-2|-|TRBV7-3|TRBD1
CASRRTGGKNTGELFF
TGTGCCAGCAGAAGGACAGGCGGAAAAAACACCGGGGAGCTGTTTTTT
>TRBJ2-5|-|TRBV6-5|-
CASRSGFGETQYF
TGTGCCAGCCGTAGTGGGTTTGGAGAGACCCAGTACTTC
>TRBJ2-3|many|TRBV6-2/TRBV6-3|TRBD2
CASSRFRGEPPSTDTQYF
TGTGCCAGCAGTCGATTCCGGGGGGAACCGCCTAGCACAGATACGCAGTATTTT
>TRBJ1-5|-|TRBV30|TRBD1
CAWSPRTGENQPQHF
TGTGCCTGGAGCCCTCGGACAGGGGAGAATCAGCCCCAGCATTTT
>TRBJ1-4|few|TRBV2|-
CASNRDARNEKLFF
TGTGCCAGCAATCGGGACGCAAGAAATGAAAAACTGTTTTTT
>TRBJ2-1|-|TRBV18|-
CASSPGSGLGEQFF
TGTGCCAGCTCACCAGGGAGTGGATTAGGTGAGCAGTTCTTC